This passage covers 3 T cell receptor beta chains from one sample sequenced in a study of identical twins. TCRdb reprocessed the 5' RACE reads via MiXCR and lists one record per CDR3 protein. The data contain some 1,700,000 distinct CDR3 sequences, under 35% of them singletons. The source material was cord blood. Receptors were obtained from a newborn girl in good health.

The chain couples TRBV29-1 to TRBJ1-2; D possibly corresponds to TRBD1 (6 bases). Germline V gives CDR1 SQVTM, CDR2 ANQGSEA. CDR3 length equals 15 residues. V dropped 6 bases and J dropped 0 bases, with 17 bases sitting between them. The CDR3 nucleotides read TGCAGCGTCGTACGGGCCGCAGGGGCTAACTATGGCTACACCTTC. It yields the protein CSVVRAAGANYGYTF.

For this clonotype: One junction end disagrees with the germline gene, perhaps due to a read error. The CDR3 sequence is CASSRSGSSYKQYF. The CDR3 DNA is TGCGCCAGCAGTCGTAGCGGAAGCTCCTACAAGCAGTACTTC. The chain uses TRBV5-1 and TRBJ2-7; perhaps TRBD2 as D (6 bases). Germline loops: CDR1 SGHRS, CDR2 YFSETQ. The CDR3 is 14 residues long.

This clonotype was seen a handful of times. The chain employs TRBV2 and TRBJ1-2; maybe TRBD1 (6 bases). The CDR3 loop spans 13 amino acids. The germline V gene encodes CDR1 SNHLY and CDR2 FYNNEI. Between the trimmed V and J ends, which lost 6 bases and 4 bases, there was a span of 12 bases. CDR3: CASSRQVSYGYTF. CDR3 sequence (DNA): TGTGCCAGCAGCCGACAGGTCTCCTATGGCTACACCTTC.